The entry below gives a single TCR beta chain sequence along with its context. This entry is derived from a study of cytomegalovirus exposure and HLA in healthy donors. The wider study: According to later analysis, the same platform produced the 130 or so validation and about 630 first-cohort repertoires.

J lost 0 bases, V lost 4 bases, and 0 bases had no gene match. CDR3 length: 13 amino acids. CDR1 and CDR2 from the germline V gene are SGHVS and FQNEAQ. Generated by immunoSEQ multiplex PCR, the TCRdb table keeps only in-frame clones and is missing some. This table has about 120,000 clones, approximately 94% appearing once. It was the roughly 110-subject validation cohort, separate from the roughly 700-subject first cohort, to which the donors belonged. Material for sequencing was PBMCs. The TCR sequence derives from a man younger than 35 in good health and CMV-seronegative. The chain has TRBV7-8 and TRBJ2-7; 7 positions agree with TRBD1. This CDR3 reads CASSWDSSYEQYF. The CDR3 coding sequence is TGTGCCAGCAGCTGGGACAGCTCCTACGAGCAGTACTTC.